The present entry profiles one T cell receptor (beta chain) with its context. Its cognate antigen is unknown. This sample is part of a study of blood T cells in healthy people across ages. Findings and caveats of the study: Strongly correlated with naive T cell percentage was TCR beta diversity.

Sample-barcoded 5' priming and a J-beta primer mix drove a second PCR of about 6 to 11 cycles. TCRdb processed the 5' RACE reads anew with MiXCR; each CDR3 protein has one entry. The sample contains hundreds of thousands of distinct CDR3 sequences, more than 40% of which appear only once. The sample providers were healthy Caucasian people from Russia, aged roughly 6 to 100. Each sample had at least 6 million PBMCs isolated. Trimming at V came to 6 bases and at J to 3 bases, leaving 11 bases not matched to a gene. CDR3 length equals 16 residues. Per the germline V gene, CDR1 is DFQATT and CDR2 is SNEGSKA (reference sequence).

The specimen was blood. The TCR comes from a woman aged 55-70 years in good health. The V call is TRBV20-1, the J call TRBJ2-3; 11 nucleotides line up with TRBD2. The CDR3 protein is CSAPMRLAGFTDTQYF. The CDR3 DNA reads TGCAGTGCCCCCATGAGACTAGCGGGATTTACAGATACGCAGTATTTT.